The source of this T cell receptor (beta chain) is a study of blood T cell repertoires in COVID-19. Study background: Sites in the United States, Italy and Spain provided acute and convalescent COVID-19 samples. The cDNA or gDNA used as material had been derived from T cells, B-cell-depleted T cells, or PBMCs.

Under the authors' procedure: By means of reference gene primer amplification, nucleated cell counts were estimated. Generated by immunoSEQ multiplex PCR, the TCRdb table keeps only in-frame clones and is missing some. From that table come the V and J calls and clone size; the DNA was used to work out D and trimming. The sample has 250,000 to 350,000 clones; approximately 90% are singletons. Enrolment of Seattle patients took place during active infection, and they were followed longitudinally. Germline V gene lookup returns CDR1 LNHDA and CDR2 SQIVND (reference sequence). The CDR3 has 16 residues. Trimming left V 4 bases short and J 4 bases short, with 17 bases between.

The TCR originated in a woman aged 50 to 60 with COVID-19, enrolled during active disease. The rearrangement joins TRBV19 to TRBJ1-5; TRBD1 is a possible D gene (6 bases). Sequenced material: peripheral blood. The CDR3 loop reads CASSTQGNMGNQPQHF. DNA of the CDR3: TGTGCCAGTAGTACCCAGGGGAACATGGGAAATCAGCCCCAGCATTTT.